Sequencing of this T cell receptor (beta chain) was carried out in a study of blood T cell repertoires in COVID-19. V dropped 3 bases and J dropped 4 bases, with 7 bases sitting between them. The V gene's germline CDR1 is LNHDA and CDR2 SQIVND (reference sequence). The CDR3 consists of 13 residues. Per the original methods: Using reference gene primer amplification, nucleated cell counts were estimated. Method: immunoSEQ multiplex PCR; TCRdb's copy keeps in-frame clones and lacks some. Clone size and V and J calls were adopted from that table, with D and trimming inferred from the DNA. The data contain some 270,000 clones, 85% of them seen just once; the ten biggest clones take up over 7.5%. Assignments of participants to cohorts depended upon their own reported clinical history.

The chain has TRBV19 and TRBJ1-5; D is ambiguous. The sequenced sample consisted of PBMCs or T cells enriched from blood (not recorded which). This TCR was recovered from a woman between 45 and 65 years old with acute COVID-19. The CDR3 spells CASSIDKNQPQHF. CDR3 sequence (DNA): TGTGCCAGTAGTATCGACAAAAATCAGCCCCAGCATTTT.